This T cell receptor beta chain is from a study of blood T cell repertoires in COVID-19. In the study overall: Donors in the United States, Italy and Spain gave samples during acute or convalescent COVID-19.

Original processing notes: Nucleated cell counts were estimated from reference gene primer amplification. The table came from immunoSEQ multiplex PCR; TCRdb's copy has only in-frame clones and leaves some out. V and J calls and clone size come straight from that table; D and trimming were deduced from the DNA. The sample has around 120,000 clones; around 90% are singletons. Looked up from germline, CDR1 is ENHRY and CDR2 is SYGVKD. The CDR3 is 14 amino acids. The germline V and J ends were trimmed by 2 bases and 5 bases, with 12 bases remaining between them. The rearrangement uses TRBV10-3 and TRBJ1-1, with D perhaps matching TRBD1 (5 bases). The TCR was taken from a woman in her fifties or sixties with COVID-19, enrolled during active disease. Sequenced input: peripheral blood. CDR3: CAISERQGGTEAFF. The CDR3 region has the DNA TGTGCCATCAGTGAGAGGCAGGGTGGGACTGAAGCTTTCTTT.